This T cell receptor (beta chain) was profiled in a study of blood T cells in healthy people across ages. The germline gives CDR1 SGHTA, CDR2 FQGNSA. V trimming: 3 bases; J trimming: 0 bases; junction bases outside the gene matches: 9. This CDR3 spans 17 amino acids. A second roughly 7 to 11 cycle PCR used barcoded and J-beta primers. TCRdb reanalysed the 5' RACE reads using MiXCR and keeps one entry per CDR3 protein. Here the sample spans 1.5 million or so distinct CDR3 sequences, less than 45% being singletons. What was sequenced was blood. This clonotype was sampled from a woman aged 18-29 years in good health. V and J are TRBV7-2 and TRBJ2-5, with 8 bases aligning to TRBD1. The CDR3 DNA reads as TGTGCCAGCAGCTTTAAGCGCGGGACAGGTGACCAAGAGACCCAGTACTTC. Encoded protein: CASSFKRGTGDQETQYF.